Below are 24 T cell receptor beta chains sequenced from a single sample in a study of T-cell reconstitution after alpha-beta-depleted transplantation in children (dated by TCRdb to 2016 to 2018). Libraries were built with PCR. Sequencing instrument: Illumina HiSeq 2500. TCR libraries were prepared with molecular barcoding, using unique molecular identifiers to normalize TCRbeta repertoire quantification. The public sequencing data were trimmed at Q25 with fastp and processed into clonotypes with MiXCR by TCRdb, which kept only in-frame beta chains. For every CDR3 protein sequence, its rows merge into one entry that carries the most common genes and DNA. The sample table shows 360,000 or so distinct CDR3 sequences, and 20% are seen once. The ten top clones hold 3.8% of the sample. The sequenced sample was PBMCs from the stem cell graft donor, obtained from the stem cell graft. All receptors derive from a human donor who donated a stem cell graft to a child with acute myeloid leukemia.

The CDR3 sequence: CASKVAGYYNEQFF. The CDR3 DNA sequence: TGTGCCAGCAAAGTAGCGGGGTATTACAATGAGCAGTTCTTC. The rearrangement joins TRBV12-3 or TRBV12-4 to TRBJ2-1; 8 bases match TRBD2. The ends lost 7 bases at V and 4 bases at J; junction bases unmatched: 6. This CDR3 is built from 14 residues.

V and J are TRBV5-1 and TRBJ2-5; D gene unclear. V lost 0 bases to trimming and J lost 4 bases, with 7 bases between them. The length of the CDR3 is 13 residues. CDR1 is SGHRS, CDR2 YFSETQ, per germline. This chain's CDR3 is CASSLARRETQYF. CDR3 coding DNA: TGCGCCAGCAGCTTGGCTAGGAGAGAGACCCAGTACTTC.

The CDR3 reads CASSFGTGGIDEQFF. The CDR3 DNA sequence: TGTGCCAGCAGTTTTGGGACAGGGGGCATCGATGAGCAGTTCTTC. The rearrangement joins TRBV27 to TRBJ2-1; 12 bases align to TRBD1. The trim removed 3 bases at V and 8 bases at J, leaving 5 bases unmatched. CDR1 and CDR2 from the germline V gene are MNHEY and SMNVEV (reference sequence). The CDR3 covers 15 residues.

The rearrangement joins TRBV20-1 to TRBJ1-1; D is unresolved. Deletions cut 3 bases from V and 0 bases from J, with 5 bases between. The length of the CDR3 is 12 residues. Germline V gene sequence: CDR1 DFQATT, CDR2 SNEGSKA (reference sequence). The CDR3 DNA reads TGCAGTGCTAGCCCATTGAACACTGAAGCTTTCTTT. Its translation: CSASPLNTEAFF.

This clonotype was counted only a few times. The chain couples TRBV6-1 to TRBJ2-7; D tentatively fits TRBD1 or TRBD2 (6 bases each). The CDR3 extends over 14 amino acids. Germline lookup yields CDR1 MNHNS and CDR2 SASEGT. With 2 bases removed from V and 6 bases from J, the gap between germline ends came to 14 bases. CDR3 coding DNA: TGTGCCAGCAGTGAAAGGGGGGATGGTGGCGAGCAGTACTTC. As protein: CASSERGDGGEQYF.

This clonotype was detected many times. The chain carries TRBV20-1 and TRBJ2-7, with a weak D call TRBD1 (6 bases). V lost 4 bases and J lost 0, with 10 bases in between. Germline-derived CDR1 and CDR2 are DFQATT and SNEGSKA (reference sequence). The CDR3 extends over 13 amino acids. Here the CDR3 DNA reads TGCAGTGCTATGAGGACAGACTCCTACGAGCAGTACTTC. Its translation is CSAMRTDSYEQYF.

Here the CDR3 DNA reads TGTGCCAGCAGCTTAGGCTCAGCCTTATTCTACGAGCAGTACTTC. Translated, it gives CASSLGSALFYEQYF. The chain recombines TRBV7-2 with TRBJ2-7; D not certain. From germline, CDR1 is SGHTA and CDR2 FQGNSA. The CDR3 contains 15 residues. The V end was cut by 1 base, the J end by 3 bases, with 13 bases between.

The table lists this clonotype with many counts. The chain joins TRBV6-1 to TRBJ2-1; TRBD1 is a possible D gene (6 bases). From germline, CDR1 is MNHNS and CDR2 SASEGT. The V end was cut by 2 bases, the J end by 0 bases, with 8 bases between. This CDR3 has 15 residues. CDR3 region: CASSELRGSYNEQFF. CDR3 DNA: TGTGCCAGCAGTGAACTCAGGGGCTCCTACAATGAGCAGTTCTTC.

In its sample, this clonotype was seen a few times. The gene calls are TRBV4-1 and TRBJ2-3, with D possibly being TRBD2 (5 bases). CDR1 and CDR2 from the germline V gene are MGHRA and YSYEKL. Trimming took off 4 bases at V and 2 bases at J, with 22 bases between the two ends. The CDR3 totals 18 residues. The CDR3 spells CASSPLLLRDFATDTQYF. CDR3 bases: TGCGCCAGCAGCCCCCTCCTACTCCGGGATTTCGCCACAGATACGCAGTATTTT.

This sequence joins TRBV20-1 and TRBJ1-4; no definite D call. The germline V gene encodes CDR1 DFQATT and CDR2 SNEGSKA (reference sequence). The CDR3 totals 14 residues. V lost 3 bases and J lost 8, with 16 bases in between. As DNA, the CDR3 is TGCAGTGCTAGTGCGGCAAGGGAGGCAGAAAAACTGTTTTTT. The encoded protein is CSASAAREAEKLFF.

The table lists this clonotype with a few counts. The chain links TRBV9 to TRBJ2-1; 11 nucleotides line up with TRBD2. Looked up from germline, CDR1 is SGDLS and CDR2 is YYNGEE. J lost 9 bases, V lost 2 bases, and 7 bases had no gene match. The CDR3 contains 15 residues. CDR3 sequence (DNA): TGTGCCAGCAGCGTTACTAGCGGGAGTTCTGTTGAGCAGTTCTTC. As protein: CASSVTSGSSVEQFF.

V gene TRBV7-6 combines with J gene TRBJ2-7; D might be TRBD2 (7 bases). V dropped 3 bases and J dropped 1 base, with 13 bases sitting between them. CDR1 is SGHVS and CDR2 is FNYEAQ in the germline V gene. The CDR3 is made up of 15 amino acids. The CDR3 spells CASSLSGGQSYEQYF. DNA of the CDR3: TGTGCCAGCAGCTTGTCGGGGGGCCAGTCCTACGAGCAGTACTTC. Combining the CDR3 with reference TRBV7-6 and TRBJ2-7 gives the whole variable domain GAGVSQSPRYKVTKRGQDVALRCDPISGHVSLYWYRQALGQGPEFLTYFNYEAQQDKSGLPNDRFSAERPEGSISTLTIQRTEQRDSAMYRCASSLSGGQSYEQYFGPGTRLTVT.

CDR3 loop: CASSLARTGAEQYF. The CDR3 DNA reads as TGTGCCAGCAGCTTAGCCCGGACAGGGGCAGAGCAGTACTTC. This chain uses TRBV7-9 with TRBJ2-7; TRBD1 aligns across 9 bases. The CDR3 has 14 residues. The V gene's germline CDR1 is SEHNR and CDR2 FQNEAQ (reference sequence). J gave up 7 bases and V 0 bases, and 4 bases lay outside the gene matches. Full variable domain (rest looked up from reference TRBV7-9 and TRBJ2-7): DTGVSQNPRHKITKRGQNVTFRCDPISEHNRLYWYRQTLGQGPEFLTYFQNEAQLEKSRLLSDRFSAERPKGSFSTLEIQRTEQGDSAMYLCASSLARTGAEQYFGPGTRLTVT.

The CDR3 sequence is CSVSGLLDRTYEQYF. The CDR3 nucleotides read TGCAGCGTCTCCGGACTTTTGGACAGAACCTACGAGCAGTACTTC. The gene calls are TRBV29-1 and TRBJ2-7; D may be TRBD1 (6 bases). The CDR3 length is 15 residues. V lost 6 bases and J lost 2, with 20 bases in between. The germline CDR1 and CDR2 sequences are SQVTM and ANQGSEA.

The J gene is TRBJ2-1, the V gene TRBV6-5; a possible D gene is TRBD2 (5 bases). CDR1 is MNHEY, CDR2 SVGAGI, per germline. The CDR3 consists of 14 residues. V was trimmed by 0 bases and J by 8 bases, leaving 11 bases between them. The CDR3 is CASSYSSGNDEQFF. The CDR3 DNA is TGTGCCAGCAGTTACTCGAGCGGAAACGATGAGCAGTTCTTC.

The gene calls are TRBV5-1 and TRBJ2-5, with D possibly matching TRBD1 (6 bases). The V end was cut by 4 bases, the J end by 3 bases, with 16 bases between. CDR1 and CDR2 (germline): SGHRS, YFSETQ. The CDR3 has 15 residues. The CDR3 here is CASSKLGTPEETQYF. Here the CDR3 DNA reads TGCGCCAGCAGCAAGTTAGGGACACCAGAAGAGACCCAGTACTTC.

CDR3 amino acids: CSFLRDSKSHEQYF. The CDR3 bases are TGCAGTTTCTTACGGGACTCCAAGTCCCACGAGCAGTACTTC. This sequence joins TRBV20-1 and TRBJ2-7, with TRBD2 as a possible D gene (6 bases). CDR1 is DFQATT and CDR2 is SNEGSKA in the germline V gene (reference sequence). The CDR3 sequence is 14 residues long. Trimming took 8 bases from V and 5 from J, leaving 22 bases between them.

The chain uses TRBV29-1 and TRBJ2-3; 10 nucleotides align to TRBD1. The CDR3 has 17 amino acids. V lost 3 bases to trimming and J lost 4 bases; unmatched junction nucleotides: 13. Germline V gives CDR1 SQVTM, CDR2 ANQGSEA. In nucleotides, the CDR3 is TGCAGCGTTGAGGGCCGGGACAGGGGAATATCCTCAGATACGCAGTATTTT. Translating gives CSVEGRDRGISSDTQYF.

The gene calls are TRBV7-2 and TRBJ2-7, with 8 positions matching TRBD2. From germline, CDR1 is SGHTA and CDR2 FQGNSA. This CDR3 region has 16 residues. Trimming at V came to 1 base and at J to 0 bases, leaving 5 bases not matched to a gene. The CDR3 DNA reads TGTGCCAGCAGCTTAGATGGGCGGGAGGTCTCCTACGAGCAGTACTTC. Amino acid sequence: CASSLDGREVSYEQYF.

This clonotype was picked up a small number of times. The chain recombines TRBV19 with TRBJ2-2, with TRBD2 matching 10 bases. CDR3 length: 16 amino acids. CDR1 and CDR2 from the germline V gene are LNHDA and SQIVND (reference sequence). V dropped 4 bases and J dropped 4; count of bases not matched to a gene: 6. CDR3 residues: CASSTSGSPSTGELFF. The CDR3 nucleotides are TGTGCCAGTAGTACTAGCGGGAGCCCGTCCACCGGGGAGCTGTTTTTT. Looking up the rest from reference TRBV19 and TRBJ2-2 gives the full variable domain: DGGITQSPKYLFRKEGQNVTLSCEQNLNHDAMYWYRQDPGQGLRLIYYSQIVNDFQKGDIAEGYSVSREKKESFPLTVTSAQKNPTAFYLCASSTSGSPSTGELFFGEGSRLTVL.

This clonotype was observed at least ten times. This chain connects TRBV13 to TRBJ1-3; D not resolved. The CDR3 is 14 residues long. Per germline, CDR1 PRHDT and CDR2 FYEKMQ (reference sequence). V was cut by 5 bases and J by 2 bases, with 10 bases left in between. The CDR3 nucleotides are TGTGCCAGCAGCCGGCGGTCCCCTGGAAACACCATATATTTT. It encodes CASSRRSPGNTIYF.

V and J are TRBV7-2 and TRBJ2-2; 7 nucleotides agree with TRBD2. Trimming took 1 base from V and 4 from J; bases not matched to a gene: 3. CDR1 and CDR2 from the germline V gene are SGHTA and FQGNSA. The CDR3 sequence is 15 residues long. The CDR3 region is CASSLESGGTGELFF. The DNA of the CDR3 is TGTGCCAGCAGCTTAGAATCGGGGGGCACCGGGGAGCTGTTTTTT.

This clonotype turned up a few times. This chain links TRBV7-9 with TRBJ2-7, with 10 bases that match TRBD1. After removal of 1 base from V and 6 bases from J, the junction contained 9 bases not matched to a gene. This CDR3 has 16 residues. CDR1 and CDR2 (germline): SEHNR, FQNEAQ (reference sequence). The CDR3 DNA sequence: TGTGCCAGCAGCTTAGGAAGGGACAGGGGTATTTCCGAGCAGTACTTC. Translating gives CASSLGRDRGISEQYF.

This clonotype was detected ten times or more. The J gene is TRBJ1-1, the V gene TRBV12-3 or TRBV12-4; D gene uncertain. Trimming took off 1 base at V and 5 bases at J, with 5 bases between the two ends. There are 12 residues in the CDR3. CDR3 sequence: CASSLVGTEAFF. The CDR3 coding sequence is TGTGCCAGCAGTTTAGTGGGAACTGAAGCTTTCTTT.